This record looks at one T cell receptor (beta chain) sequence and its context. Measured with immunoSEQ multiplex PCR; TCRdb has only the in-frame clones, and not every one. The table shows more than 30,000 clones, with over 75% occurring only once. This specimen belongs to a study of T cell responses to AZD1222 COVID-19 vaccine. The CDR3 has 15 amino acids. Germline V gene lookup returns CDR1 SGHVS and CDR2 FNYEAQ. The germline V and J ends were trimmed by 5 bases and 7 bases, with 20 bases remaining between them. The V call is TRBV7-6, the J call TRBJ1-2, with D possibly being TRBD1 (6 bases). The source is an adult who received the AZD1222 COVID-19 vaccine. Sequencing used peripheral blood, obtained 28 days after the second AZD1222 dose. This chain's CDR3 is CASSAEWGGQVGYTF. The CDR3, as DNA: TGTGCCAGCAGCGCGGAGTGGGGGGGGCAGGTTGGCTACACCTTC.